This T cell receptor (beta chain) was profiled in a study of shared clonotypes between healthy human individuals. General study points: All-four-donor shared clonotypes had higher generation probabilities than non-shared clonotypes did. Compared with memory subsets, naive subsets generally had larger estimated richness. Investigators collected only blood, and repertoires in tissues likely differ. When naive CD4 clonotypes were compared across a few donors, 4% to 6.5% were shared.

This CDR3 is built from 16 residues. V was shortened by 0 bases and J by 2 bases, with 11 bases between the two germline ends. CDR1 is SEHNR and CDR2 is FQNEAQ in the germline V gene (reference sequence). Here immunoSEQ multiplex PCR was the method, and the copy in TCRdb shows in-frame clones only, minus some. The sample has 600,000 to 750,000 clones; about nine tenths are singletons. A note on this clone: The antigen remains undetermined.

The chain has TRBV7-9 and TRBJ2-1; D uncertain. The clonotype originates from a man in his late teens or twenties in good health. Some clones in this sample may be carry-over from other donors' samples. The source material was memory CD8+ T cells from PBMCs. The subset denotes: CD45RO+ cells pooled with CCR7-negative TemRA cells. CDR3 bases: TGTGCCAGCAGCTTAGCGGTAGTTGGCCCCTACAATGAGCAGTTCTTC. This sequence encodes CASSLAVVGPYNEQFF. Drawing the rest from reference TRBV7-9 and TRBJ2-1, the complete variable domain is DTGVSQNPRHKITKRGQNVTFRCDPISEHNRLYWYRQTLGQGPEFLTYFQNEAQLEKSRLLSDRFSAERPKGSFSTLEIQRTEQGDSAMYLCASSLAVVGPYNEQFFGPGTRLTVL.